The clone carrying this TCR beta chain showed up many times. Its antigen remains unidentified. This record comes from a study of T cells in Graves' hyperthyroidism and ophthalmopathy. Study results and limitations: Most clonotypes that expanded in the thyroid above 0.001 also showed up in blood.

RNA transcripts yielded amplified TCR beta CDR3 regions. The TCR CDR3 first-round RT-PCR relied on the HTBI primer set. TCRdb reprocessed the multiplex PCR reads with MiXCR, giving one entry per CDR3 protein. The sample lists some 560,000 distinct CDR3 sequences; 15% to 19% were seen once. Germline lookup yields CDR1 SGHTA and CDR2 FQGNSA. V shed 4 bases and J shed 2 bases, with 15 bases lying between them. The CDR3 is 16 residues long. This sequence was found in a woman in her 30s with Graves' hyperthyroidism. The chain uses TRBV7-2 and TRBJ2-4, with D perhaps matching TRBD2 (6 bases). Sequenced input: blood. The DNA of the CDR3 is TGTGCCAGCAGCTCGTCGGGACTTGGGTCCAAAAACATTCAGTACTTC. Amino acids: CASSSSGLGSKNIQYF.